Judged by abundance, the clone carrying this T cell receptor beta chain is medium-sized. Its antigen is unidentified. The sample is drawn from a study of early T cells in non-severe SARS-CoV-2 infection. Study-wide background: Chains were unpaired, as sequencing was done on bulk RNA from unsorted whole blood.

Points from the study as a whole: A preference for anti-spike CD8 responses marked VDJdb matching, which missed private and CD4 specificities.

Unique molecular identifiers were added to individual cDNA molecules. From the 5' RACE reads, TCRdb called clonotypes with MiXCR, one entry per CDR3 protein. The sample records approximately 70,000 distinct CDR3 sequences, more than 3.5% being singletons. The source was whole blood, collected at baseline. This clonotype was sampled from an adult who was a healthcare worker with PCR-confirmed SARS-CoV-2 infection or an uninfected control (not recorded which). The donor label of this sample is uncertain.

Here the CDR3 reads CASSSDSQETQYF. The CDR3 bases are TGTGCCAGCAGCTCGGACAGTCAAGAGACCCAGTACTTC. This chain joins TRBV6-2 or TRBV6-3 and TRBJ2-5; possible D gene TRBD1, 6 bases. From germline, CDR1 is MNHEY and CDR2 SVGEGT. This CDR3 is built from 13 residues. The V and J ends lost 6 bases and 2 bases respectively, with 10 bases between them.